Below are 30 T cell receptor beta chains sequenced from a single sample in a study of T cell repertoires in aging, cancer and after chemotherapy. TRB rearrangements spanning V, D and J were amplified using mixed TRB-A/B primers. TCRdb redid the calling of the multiplex PCR reads with MiXCR, one entry per CDR3 protein. The sample lists 2,000 to 3,000 distinct CDR3 sequences, over 65% seen once, with roughly 27% in the top ten. TCR beta rearrangements were amplified from peripheral blood genomic DNA. Input material: blood. These receptors were collected from a human donor with a solid tumor.

The genes are TRBV20-1 and TRBJ1-1; perhaps TRBD1 as D (6 bases). CDR1 and CDR2 (germline): DFQATT, SNEGSKA (reference sequence). The CDR3 sequence is 18 residues long. Deletions cut 0 bases from V and 1 base from J, with 21 bases between. The CDR3 nucleotides are TGCAGTGCTAGAGACGGTTTGGGCGGGACACCTAAGAACACTGAAGCTTTCTTT. Amino acids: CSARDGLGGTPKNTEAFF.

CDR3 protein: CASSTPGQGYGYTF. The CDR3 DNA sequence: TGTGCCAGCAGTACGCCGGGACAGGGTTATGGCTACACCTTC. The chain employs TRBV6-5 and TRBJ1-2; 9 nucleotides match TRBD1. The CDR3 contains 14 residues. Germline-derived CDR1 and CDR2 are MNHEY and SVGAGI. With V trimmed by 5 bases and J by 5 bases, 6 bases remained unmatched.

This chain uses TRBV7-2 with TRBJ2-5, with TRBD1 matching 8 bases. V lost 4 bases to trimming and J lost 2 bases; unmatched junction nucleotides: 3. The CDR3 runs to 14 residues. Germline CDR1 is SGHTA and CDR2 is FQGNSA. CDR3 region: CASSSGGGQETQYF. CDR3 sequence (DNA): TGTGCCAGCAGCTCAGGGGGCGGGCAAGAGACCCAGTACTTC.

This rearrangement joins TRBV6-5 to TRBJ2-7, with D tentatively TRBD1 (6 bases). Germline V gene data show CDR1 as MNHEY and CDR2 as SVGAGI. V was pared by 6 bases and J by 4 bases, with 13 bases between. The CDR3 consists of 13 residues. In nucleotides, the CDR3 is TGTGCCAGCAGCCCCGACAGGAGGTACGAGCAGTACTTC. Its protein product is CASSPDRRYEQYF.

The genes are TRBV5-4 and TRBJ1-2, with D possibly being TRBD1 (6 bases). V was shortened by 4 bases and J by 1 base, with 17 bases between the two germline ends. This CDR3 contains 16 residues. Germline V gene data show CDR1 as SGHNT and CDR2 as YYREEE (reference sequence). The CDR3 is CASSPGGRDINYGYTF. In nucleotides, the CDR3 is TGTGCCAGCAGCCCCGGCGGCAGGGACATTAACTATGGCTACACCTTC. The whole variable domain, filled in from reference TRBV5-4 and TRBJ1-2, reads ETGVTQSPTHLIKTRGQQVTLRCSSQSGHNTVSWYQQALGQGPQFIFQYYREEENGRGNFPPRFSGLQFPNYSSELNVNALELDDSALYLCASSPGGRDINYGYTFGSGTRLTVV.

This clonotype was observed once. The V gene is TRBV28, the J gene TRBJ2-5, with a possible D match to TRBD1 (5 bases). V was clipped by 4 bases and J by 2 bases, with 14 bases between them. The CDR3 extends over 15 amino acids. Germline V gene sequence: CDR1 MDHEN, CDR2 SYDVKM. Here the CDR3 DNA reads TGTGCCAGCAGTTACCCCCAGGGAAGGCAAGAGACCCAGTACTTC. This encodes CASSYPQGRQETQYF.

The CDR3 loop is CASSPSSNQPQHF. CDR3 bases: TGTGCCAGCAGCCCATCTAGCAATCAGCCCCAGCATTTT. The V and J genes are TRBV7-2 and TRBJ1-5; D not resolved. The germline gives CDR1 SGHTA, CDR2 FQGNSA. V was trimmed by 5 bases and J by 0 bases, leaving 5 bases between them. The length of the CDR3 is 13 residues.

This clonotype is large within its sample. V is TRBV27 and J is TRBJ1-6; D is undetermined. CDR3 length: 15 amino acids. Germline CDR1 is MNHEY and CDR2 is SMNVEV (reference sequence). Trimming shortened V by 2 bases and J by 4 bases, and 9 bases separated the two germline ends. The CDR3 nucleotides read TGTGCCAGCAGTTTAGGTCCGGCTTATAATTCACCCCTCCACTTT. This encodes CASSLGPAYNSPLHF.

The chain joins TRBV19 to TRBJ2-7; 10 bases match TRBD1. V was pared by 4 bases and J by 4 bases, with 10 bases of the junction left unmatched. CDR3 length equals 16 residues. CDR1 and CDR2 (germline): LNHDA, SQIVND (reference sequence). The CDR3, as DNA: TGTGCCAGTAGTACACGAACCGGGACAGGGGCTTACGAGCAGTACTTC. Translating gives CASSTRTGTGAYEQYF.

V is TRBV7-2 and J is TRBJ2-7; D remains unclear. Germline CDR1 and CDR2: SGHTA and FQGNSA. The CDR3 totals 13 residues. Trimming shortened V by 1 base and J by 0 bases, and 4 bases separated the two germline ends. This CDR3 is CASSLGPSYEQYF. As DNA, the CDR3 is TGTGCCAGCAGCTTAGGACCCTCCTACGAGCAGTACTTC.

The J gene is TRBJ1-3, the V gene TRBV6-2 or TRBV6-3; 7 nucleotides align to TRBD1. The trim removed 7 bases at V and 0 bases at J, leaving 15 bases unmatched. CDR1 is MNHEY, CDR2 SVGEGT, per germline. There are 18 residues in the CDR3. CDR3 DNA sequence: TGTGCCAGCACCTATACATGGGGACAGCTAAACTCTGGAAACACCATATATTTT. Amino acids: CASTYTWGQLNSGNTIYF.

V gene TRBV7-2 combines with J gene TRBJ2-7; 10 bases match TRBD1. Germline lookup yields CDR1 SGHTA and CDR2 FQGNSA. The CDR3 has 17 amino acids. Trimming removed 5 bases from V and 3 bases from J; junction bases left unmatched: 13. The chain's CDR3 is CASSPIRTGGSGYEQYF. For the CDR3, the DNA is TGTGCCAGCAGCCCCATCAGGACAGGGGGTAGTGGCTACGAGCAGTACTTC.

J is TRBJ2-7 and V is TRBV12-3 or TRBV12-4; 9 bases are a match to TRBD1. This CDR3 contains 12 residues. Trimming took 8 bases from V and 4 from J; bases not matched to a gene: 3. The CDR3 DNA reads TGTGCCAGCCGGGACAGGGCTTACGAGCAGTACTTC. Its translation: CASRDRAYEQYF.

The chain uses TRBV6-1 and TRBJ2-3; D assignment may be TRBD1 or TRBD2 (5 bases each). Per germline, CDR1 MNHNS and CDR2 SASEGT. The CDR3 is 14 amino acids. The germline V and J ends were trimmed by 4 bases and 4 bases, with 12 bases remaining between them. CDR3 in amino acids: CASSGSRGADTQYF. The CDR3 nucleotides are TGTGCCAGCAGTGGGTCGAGGGGCGCAGATACGCAGTATTTT.

The rearrangement joins TRBV27 to TRBJ1-1, with 7 bases matching TRBD1. Germline CDR1 MNHEY, CDR2 SMNVEV (reference sequence). The CDR3 consists of 15 residues. The trim removed 5 bases at V and 4 bases at J, leaving 10 bases unmatched. CDR3 nucleotides: TGTGCCAGCAGTATTAGGGACAGTACAGGCACTGAAGCTTTCTTT. As protein: CASSIRDSTGTEAFF.

The V call is TRBV19, the J call TRBJ2-1, with TRBD2 identical over 9 bases. This CDR3 has 16 amino acids. Germline V gene data show CDR1 as LNHDA and CDR2 as SQIVND (reference sequence). Trimming at V came to 6 bases and at J to 2 bases, leaving 8 bases not matched to a gene. This CDR3 is CASSPRAGGTYNEQFF. The CDR3 DNA sequence: TGTGCCAGTAGCCCAAGAGCGGGAGGCACCTACAATGAGCAGTTCTTC.

This clonotype was detected a few times. The chain employs TRBV7-9 and TRBJ2-7, with TRBD2 matching 8 bases. There are 15 residues in the CDR3. Per germline, CDR1 SEHNR and CDR2 FQNEAQ (reference sequence). J lost 2 bases, V lost 1 base, and 4 bases had no gene match. CDR3 in amino acids: CASSLVTSGPYEQYF. The CDR3 nucleotides are TGTGCCAGCAGCTTAGTCACTAGCGGACCCTACGAGCAGTACTTC.

This clonotype appeared a single time. CDR3 protein: CASSLARLAGGRETQYF. The CDR3 DNA is TGTGCCAGCAGCTTGGCCCGGCTAGCGGGAGGCCGAGAGACCCAGTACTTC. The gene calls are TRBV5-4 and TRBJ2-5; 11 bases agree with TRBD2. Germline V gives CDR1 SGHNT, CDR2 YYREEE (reference sequence). V dropped 0 bases and J dropped 4; count of bases not matched to a gene: 8. The CDR3 contains 17 residues.

This clonotype has only one observation. The rearrangement links TRBV4-1 to TRBJ1-2; the match to TRBD1 covers 8 bases. Germline assignment: CDR1 MGHRA and CDR2 YSYEKL. The CDR3 runs 15 residues. V shed 2 bases, J shed 8 bases, and the junction held 10 bases outside the gene matches. CDR3: CASSQPRTGSKGYTF. In DNA form, the CDR3 reads TGCGCCAGCAGCCAACCCCGGACAGGGAGTAAAGGCTACACCTTC.

This clonotype was detected a few times. V and J are TRBV30 and TRBJ1-5; perhaps TRBD1 as D (6 bases). V gave up 0 bases and J gave up 8 bases, with 14 bases separating them. CDR3 size: 14 residues. From germline, CDR1 is GTSNPN and CDR2 SVGIG (reference sequence). The CDR3 DNA follows: TGTGCCTGGAGTGTACTGGGGGGGCGAAAGCCCCAGCATTTT. Translating gives CAWSVLGGRKPQHF.

The J gene is TRBJ2-7, the V gene TRBV11-2, with no clear D. The CDR3 runs to 14 residues. Germline loops: CDR1 SGHAT, CDR2 FQNNGV. V shed 0 bases and J shed 6 bases, with 12 bases lying between them. The CDR3 nucleotides are TGTGCCAGCAGCTTAGAGCCTAATTCGGTCGAGCAGTACTTC. The encoded protein is CASSLEPNSVEQYF.

The chain joins TRBV28 to TRBJ2-7; D uncertain. The CDR3 is 11 amino acids. V was trimmed by 6 bases and J by 0 bases, leaving 3 bases between them. Germline assignment: CDR1 MDHEN and CDR2 SYDVKM. The CDR3 region is CASRSSYEQYF. CDR3 nucleotides: TGTGCCAGCAGGAGCTCCTACGAGCAGTACTTC.

As DNA, the CDR3 is TGCAGTGCTTTTAGCGGGGGGGAGGAGACCCAGTACTTC. Translated: CSAFSGGEETQYF. The rearrangement joins TRBV20-1 to TRBJ2-5, with TRBD2 identical over 11 bases. The CDR3 is 13 residues long. The V gene end was trimmed by 5 bases and the J gene end by 5 bases; junction bases not matched to a gene: 4. CDR1 is DFQATT and CDR2 is SNEGSKA in the germline V gene (reference sequence).

Remarks on this clonotype: One junction end does not reproduce the germline sequence, and a read error may be involved. This chain links TRBV6-1 with TRBJ2-2, with TRBD2 matching over 9 bases. This CDR3 comprises 16 residues. Germline-derived CDR1 and CDR2 are MNHNS and SASEGT. The CDR3 region has the DNA TGTGCCAGCAGTGAACCTAGCGGGACGGGCACCGGGGAGCTGTTCTTT. Its translation: CASSEPSGTGTGELFF.

This clonotype was found a few times. The rearrangement joins TRBV7-2 to TRBJ2-1; 8 bases line up with TRBD2. V was clipped by 7 bases and J by 2 bases; unmatched bases: 7. This CDR3 comprises 15 residues. CDR1 SGHTA and CDR2 FQGNSA come from the germline V gene. CDR3 DNA: TGTGCCAGCATGCGAGCGGGAGCGGCCTACAATGAGCAGTTCTTC. Its translation: CASMRAGAAYNEQFF.

V is TRBV11-2 and J is TRBJ1-1; D is possibly TRBD1 (5 bases). Germline V CDR1 and CDR2: SGHAT, FQNNGV. V was clipped by 5 bases and J by 6 bases, with 16 bases between them. The CDR3 totals 14 residues. The CDR3 nucleotides read TGTGCCAGCAGCCCGTTGGGGCGGAGATCTGAAGCTTTCTTT. The encoded protein is CASSPLGRRSEAFF.

V usage is TRBV27 and J usage is TRBJ2-7, with D perhaps matching TRBD2 (7 bases). This CDR3 spans 17 amino acids. The germline V gene has CDR1 MNHEY and CDR2 SMNVEV (reference sequence). V lost 5 bases and J 2 bases, leaving 22 bases between the germline ends. The DNA of the CDR3 is TGTGCCAGCAGTACAATCCGGGAGGCAGGGGATCCCTACGAGCAGTACTTC. It yields the protein CASSTIREAGDPYEQYF.

This clonotype was seen just once. This chain uses TRBV7-2 with TRBJ2-3; D remains unclear. V gave up 5 bases and J gave up 3 bases, with 3 bases separating them. CDR1 is SGHTA and CDR2 is FQGNSA in the germline V gene. This CDR3 comprises 11 residues. CDR3 coding DNA: TGTGCCAGCAGCCTAACAGATACGCAGTATTTT. Translating gives CASSLTDTQYF.

V gene TRBV7-2 combines with J gene TRBJ2-3; D possibly matches TRBD1 or TRBD2 (5 bases each). Germline CDR1 SGHTA, CDR2 FQGNSA. Trimming removed 5 bases from V and 6 bases from J, with 18 bases in between. There are 15 residues in the CDR3. CDR3 sequence reads: CASSLLGPRADTQYF. CDR3 DNA sequence: TGTGCCAGCAGCCTTCTGGGACCTCGAGCGGATACGCAGTATTTT. Full variable domain (remainder filled in from reference TRBV7-2 and TRBJ2-3): GAGVSQSPSNKVTEKGKDVELRCDPISGHTALYWYRQSLGQGLEFLIYFQGNSAPDKSGLPSDRFSAERTGGSVSTLTIQRTQQEDSAVYLCASSLLGPRADTQYFGPGTRLTVL.

The rearrangement links TRBV29-1 to TRBJ2-7; 8 positions agree with TRBD1. CDR1 is SQVTM, CDR2 ANQGSEA, per germline. The ends lost 0 bases at V and 3 bases at J; junction bases unmatched: 7. CDR3 length equals 15 residues. The CDR3 nucleotides read TGCAGCGTTGAAGATTTAGGACAGGGTGTCTACGAGCAGTACTTC. Translating it yields CSVEDLGQGVYEQYF.